This T cell receptor beta chain was sequenced during a study of blood T cells in healthy people across ages. Study-level results: Long-lived and aged donors differed, with more naive CD4+ cells and higher diversity in the long-lived.

Next came a second PCR, run for about 6 to 12 cycles, which used a sample-barcoded 5' primer along with a J-beta primer mix. TCRdb called the 5' RACE reads again in MiXCR, with one record for every CDR3 protein. The profile covers around 1.1 million distinct CDR3 sequences, with 35% to 40% appearing a single time and approximately 14% taken by the ten largest. A few counts support this clonotype. Antigen specificity is unknown. The CDR3 has 15 amino acids. In germline, CDR1 is LGHDT, CDR2 YNNKEL (reference sequence). Germline trimming cut 3 bases from V and 4 bases from J; bases unmatched to any gene: 5.

The gene calls are TRBV3-1 and TRBJ2-3; 9 bases are shared with TRBD1. Input material: blood. This sequence was found in a man aged 18 to 35 in good health. The DNA for the CDR3 is TGTGCCAGCAGCCACCGGACAGGGGAGGCAGATACGCAGTATTTT. This encodes CASSHRTGEADTQYF.